This entry concerns a single TCR beta chain. Its cognate antigen is unknown. The data were taken from a study of cytomegalovirus exposure and HLA in healthy donors. Study-wide findings and caveats: The authors considered a cluster of highly shared sequence variants likely to be a sequencing artifact. By HLA locus, TCR association rates varied in a later analysis, with DRB1 showing the most and HLA-C the fewest. Analysis was performed later, and it showed HLA-associated TCR beta chains to be more clonally expanded than equally common others. In an earlier analysis, about 87% or about 30%: the productive usage of most TCR beta V segments.

PCR primers comprised 60 Vbeta and 13 Jbeta primers. TCRdb's table, derived via immunoSEQ multiplex PCR, lists solely in-frame clones and lacks some. The data show fewer than 100,000 clones, approximately 7.1% seen once. The germline gives CDR1 SGHVS, CDR2 FQNEAQ. The CDR3 spans 15 residues. V was trimmed by 6 bases and J by 0 bases, leaving 13 bases between them. This TCR derives from a middle-aged man in good health and CMV-seronegative. This chain joins TRBV7-8 and TRBJ2-3; possibly TRBD1 for D (5 bases). The sample comprised PBMCs. The DNA of the CDR3 is TGTGCCAGCAGACCCAGGGATTGGAGCACAGATACGCAGTATTTT. Amino acid sequence: CASRPRDWSTDTQYF.